Sequencing of this T cell receptor (beta chain) was carried out in a study of cytomegalovirus exposure and HLA in healthy donors. The overall study: Some 90 million unique TCRs from HLA-typed donors were held in an early data release.

PCR involved 60 Vbeta and 13 Jbeta primers. Sequencing used immunoSEQ multiplex PCR; TCRdb keeps in-frame clones, though not all of them. The sample lists 65,000 to 70,000 clones, around three quarters occurring once. General study points: Later analysis suggested links between common viral pathogens and several top significant clusters.

To note about this clone: The antigen is unknown.

This CDR3 has 13 amino acids. V shed 4 bases and J shed 3 bases, with 11 bases lying between them. Germline CDR1 and CDR2: SGHRS and YFSETQ. The chain is built from TRBV5-1 and TRBJ2-7; D is possibly TRBD1 (6 bases). Sequences were obtained from PBMCs. The clonotype comes from a man in his forties or fifties in good health and CMV-seronegative. CDR3 region: CASSPQGLYEQYF. The CDR3 nucleotides are TGCGCCAGCAGCCCACAGGGCCTCTACGAGCAGTACTTC.